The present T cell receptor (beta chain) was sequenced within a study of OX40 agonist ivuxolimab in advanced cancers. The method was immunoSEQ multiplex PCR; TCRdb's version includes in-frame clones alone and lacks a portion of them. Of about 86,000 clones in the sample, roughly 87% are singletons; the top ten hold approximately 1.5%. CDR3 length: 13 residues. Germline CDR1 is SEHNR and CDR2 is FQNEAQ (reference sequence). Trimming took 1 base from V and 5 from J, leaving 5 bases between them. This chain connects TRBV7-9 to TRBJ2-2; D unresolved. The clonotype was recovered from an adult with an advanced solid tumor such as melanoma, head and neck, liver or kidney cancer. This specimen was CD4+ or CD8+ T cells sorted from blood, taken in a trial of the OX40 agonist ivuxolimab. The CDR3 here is CASSLGGTGELFF. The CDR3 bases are TGTGCCAGCAGCTTAGGGGGAACCGGGGAGCTGTTTTTT.